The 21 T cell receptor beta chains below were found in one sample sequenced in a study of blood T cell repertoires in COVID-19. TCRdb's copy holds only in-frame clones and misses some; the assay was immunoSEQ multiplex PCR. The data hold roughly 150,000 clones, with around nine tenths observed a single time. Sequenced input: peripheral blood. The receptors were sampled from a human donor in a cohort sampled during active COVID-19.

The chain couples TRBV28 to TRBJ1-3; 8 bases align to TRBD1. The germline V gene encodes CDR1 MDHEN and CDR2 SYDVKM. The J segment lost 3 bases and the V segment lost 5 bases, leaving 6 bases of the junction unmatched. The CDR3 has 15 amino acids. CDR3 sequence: CASSNRGGNGNTIYF. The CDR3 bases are TGTGCCAGCAGTAACAGGGGGGGAAATGGAAACACCATATATTTT. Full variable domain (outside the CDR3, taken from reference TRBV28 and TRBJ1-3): DVKVTQSSRYLVKRTGEKVFLECVQDMDHENMFWYRQDPGLGLRLIYFSYDVKMKEKGDIPEGYSVSREKKERFSLILESASTNQTSMYLCASSNRGGNGNTIYFGEGSWLTVV.

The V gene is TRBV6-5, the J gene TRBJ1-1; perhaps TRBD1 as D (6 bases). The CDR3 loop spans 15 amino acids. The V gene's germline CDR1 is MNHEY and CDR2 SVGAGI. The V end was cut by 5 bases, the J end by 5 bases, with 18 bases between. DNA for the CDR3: TGTGCCAGCAGTCCGGAACCAGGGGTTAGGACTGAAGCTTTCTTT. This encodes CASSPEPGVRTEAFF.

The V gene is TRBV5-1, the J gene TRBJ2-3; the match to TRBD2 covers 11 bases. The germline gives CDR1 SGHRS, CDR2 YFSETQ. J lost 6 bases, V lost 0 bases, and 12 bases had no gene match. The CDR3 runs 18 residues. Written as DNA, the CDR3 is TGCGCCAGCAGCTTGGCCTTCCTGACCGGGACTAGCGGCGATACGCAGTATTTT. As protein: CASSLAFLTGTSGDTQYF. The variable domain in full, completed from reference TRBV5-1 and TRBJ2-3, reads KAGVTQTPRYLIKTRGQQVTLSCSPISGHRSVSWYQQTPGQGLQFLFEYFSETQRNKGNFPGRFSGRQFSNSRSEMNVSTLELGDSALYLCASSLAFLTGTSGDTQYFGPGTRLTVL.

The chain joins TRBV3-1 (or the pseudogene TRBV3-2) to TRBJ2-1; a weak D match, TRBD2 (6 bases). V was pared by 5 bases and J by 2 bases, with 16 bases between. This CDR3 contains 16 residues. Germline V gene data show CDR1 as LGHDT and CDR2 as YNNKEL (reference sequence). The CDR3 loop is CASSSRRDPAYNEQFF. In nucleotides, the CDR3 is TGTGCCAGCAGCTCCAGGCGGGACCCAGCCTACAATGAGCAGTTCTTC.

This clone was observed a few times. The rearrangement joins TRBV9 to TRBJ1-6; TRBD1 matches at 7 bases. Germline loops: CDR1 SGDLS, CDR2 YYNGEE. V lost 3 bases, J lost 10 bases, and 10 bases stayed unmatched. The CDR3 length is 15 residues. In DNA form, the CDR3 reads TGTGCCAGCAGCGCAGGACAGGTTAGCAGCTCACCCCTCCACTTT. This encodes CASSAGQVSSSPLHF.

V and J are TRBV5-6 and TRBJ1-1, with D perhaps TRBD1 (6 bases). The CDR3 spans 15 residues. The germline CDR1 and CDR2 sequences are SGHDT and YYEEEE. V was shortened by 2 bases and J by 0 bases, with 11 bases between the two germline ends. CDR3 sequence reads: CASSFLDRMNTEAFF. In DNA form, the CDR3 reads TGTGCCAGCAGCTTCTTGGACAGAATGAACACTGAAGCTTTCTTT.

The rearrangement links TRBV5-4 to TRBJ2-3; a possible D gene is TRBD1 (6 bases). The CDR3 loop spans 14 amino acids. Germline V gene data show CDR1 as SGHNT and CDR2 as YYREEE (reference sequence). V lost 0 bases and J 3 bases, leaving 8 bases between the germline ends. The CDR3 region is CASSLERGTDTQYF. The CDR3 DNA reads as TGTGCCAGCAGCTTGGAGAGGGGGACAGATACGCAGTATTTT.

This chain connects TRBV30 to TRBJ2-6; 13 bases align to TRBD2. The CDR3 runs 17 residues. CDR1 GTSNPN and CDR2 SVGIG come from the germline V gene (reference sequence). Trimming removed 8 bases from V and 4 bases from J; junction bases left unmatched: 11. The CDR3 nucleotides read TGTGCCGGAGCTGGACTAGCGGGGGCCCCGGGGGCCAACGTCCTGACTTTC. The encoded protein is CAGAGLAGAPGANVLTF.

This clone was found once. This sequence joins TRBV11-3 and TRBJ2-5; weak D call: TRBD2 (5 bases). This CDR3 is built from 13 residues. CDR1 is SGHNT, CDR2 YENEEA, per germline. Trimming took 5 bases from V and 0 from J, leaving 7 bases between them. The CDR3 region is CASSQRNQETQYF. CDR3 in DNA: TGTGCCAGCAGCCAGCGGAACCAAGAGACCCAGTACTTC.

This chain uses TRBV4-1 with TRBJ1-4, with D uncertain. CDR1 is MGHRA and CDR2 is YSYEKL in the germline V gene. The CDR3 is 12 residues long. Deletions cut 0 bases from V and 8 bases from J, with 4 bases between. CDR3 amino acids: CASSQDQEKLFF. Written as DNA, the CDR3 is TGCGCCAGCAGCCAAGATCAAGAAAAACTGTTTTTT.

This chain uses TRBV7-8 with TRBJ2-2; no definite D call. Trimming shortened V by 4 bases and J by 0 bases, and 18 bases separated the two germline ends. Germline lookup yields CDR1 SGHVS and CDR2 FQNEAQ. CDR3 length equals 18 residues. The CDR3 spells CASSSYLTGSSNTGELFF. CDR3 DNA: TGTGCCAGCAGCTCTTACCTCACCGGGTCGTCGAACACCGGGGAGCTGTTTTTT.

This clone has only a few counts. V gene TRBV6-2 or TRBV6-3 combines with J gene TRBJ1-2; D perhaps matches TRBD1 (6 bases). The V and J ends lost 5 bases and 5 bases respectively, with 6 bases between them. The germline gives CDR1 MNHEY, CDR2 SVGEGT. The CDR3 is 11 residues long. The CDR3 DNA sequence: TGTGCCAGCAGTGGACAGTATGGCTACACCTTC. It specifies CASSGQYGYTF.

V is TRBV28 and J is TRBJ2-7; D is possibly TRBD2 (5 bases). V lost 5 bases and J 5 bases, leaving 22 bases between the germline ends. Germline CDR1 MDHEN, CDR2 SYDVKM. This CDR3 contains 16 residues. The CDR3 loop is CASSPSWRQTFHEQYF. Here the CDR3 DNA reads TGTGCCAGCAGTCCGTCCTGGAGGCAAACCTTCCACGAGCAGTACTTC.

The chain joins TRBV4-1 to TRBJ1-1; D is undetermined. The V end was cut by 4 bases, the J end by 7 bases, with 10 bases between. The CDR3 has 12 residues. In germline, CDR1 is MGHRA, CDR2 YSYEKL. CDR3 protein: CASSRIPGEAFF. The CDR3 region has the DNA TGCGCCAGCAGCCGAATCCCGGGTGAAGCTTTCTTT.

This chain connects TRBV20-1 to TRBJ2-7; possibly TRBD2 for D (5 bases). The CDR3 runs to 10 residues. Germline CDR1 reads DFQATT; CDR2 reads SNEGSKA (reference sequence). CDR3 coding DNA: TGCAGCCCAGACCGAGGGGAGCAGTACTTC. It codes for CSPDRGEQYF.

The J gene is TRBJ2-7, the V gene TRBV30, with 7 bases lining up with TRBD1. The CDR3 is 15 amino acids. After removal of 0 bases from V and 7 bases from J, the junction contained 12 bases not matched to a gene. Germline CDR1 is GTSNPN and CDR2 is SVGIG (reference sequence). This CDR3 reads CAWSVQGPWVLEQYF. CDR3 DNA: TGTGCCTGGAGTGTACAGGGGCCATGGGTACTGGAGCAGTACTTC.

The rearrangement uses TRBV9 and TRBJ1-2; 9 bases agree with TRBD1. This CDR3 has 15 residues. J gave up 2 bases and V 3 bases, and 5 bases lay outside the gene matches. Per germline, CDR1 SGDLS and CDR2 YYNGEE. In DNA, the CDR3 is TGTGCCAGCAGCGACCCTACAGGGGGCAACTATGGCTACACCTTC. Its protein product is CASSDPTGGNYGYTF.

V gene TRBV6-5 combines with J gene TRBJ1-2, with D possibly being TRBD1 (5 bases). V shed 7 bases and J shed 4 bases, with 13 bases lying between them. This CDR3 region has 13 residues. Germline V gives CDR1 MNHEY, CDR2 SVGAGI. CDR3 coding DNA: TGTGCCAGCATAAGCGGGGGAGTCTATGGCTACACCTTC. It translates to CASISGGVYGYTF.

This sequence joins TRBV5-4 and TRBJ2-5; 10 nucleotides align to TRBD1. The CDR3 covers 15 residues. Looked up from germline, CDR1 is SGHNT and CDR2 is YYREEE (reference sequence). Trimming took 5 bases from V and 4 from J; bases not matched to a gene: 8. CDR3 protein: CASRFRDRGRETQYF. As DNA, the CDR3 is TGTGCCAGCAGGTTCCGGGACAGGGGACGAGAGACCCAGTACTTC.

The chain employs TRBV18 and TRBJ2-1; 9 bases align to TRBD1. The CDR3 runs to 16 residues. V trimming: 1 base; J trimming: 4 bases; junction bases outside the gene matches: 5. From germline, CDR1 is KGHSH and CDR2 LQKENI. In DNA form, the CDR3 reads TGTGCCAGCTCACCACAACGGGACAGGGCTTACAATGAGCAGTTCTTC. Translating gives CASSPQRDRAYNEQFF. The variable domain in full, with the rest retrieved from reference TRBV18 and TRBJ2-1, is NAGVMQNPRHLVRRRGQEARLRCSPMKGHSHVYWYRQLPEEGLKFMVYLQKENIIDESGMPKERFSAEFPKEGPSILRIQQVVRGDSAAYFCASSPQRDRAYNEQFFGPGTRLTVL.

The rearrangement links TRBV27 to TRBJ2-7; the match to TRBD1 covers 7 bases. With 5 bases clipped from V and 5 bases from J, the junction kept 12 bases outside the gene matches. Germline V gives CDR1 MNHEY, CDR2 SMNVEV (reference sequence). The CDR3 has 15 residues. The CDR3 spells CASSVRRSGGNEQYF. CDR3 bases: TGTGCCAGCAGTGTACGCAGATCAGGGGGTAACGAGCAGTACTTC.